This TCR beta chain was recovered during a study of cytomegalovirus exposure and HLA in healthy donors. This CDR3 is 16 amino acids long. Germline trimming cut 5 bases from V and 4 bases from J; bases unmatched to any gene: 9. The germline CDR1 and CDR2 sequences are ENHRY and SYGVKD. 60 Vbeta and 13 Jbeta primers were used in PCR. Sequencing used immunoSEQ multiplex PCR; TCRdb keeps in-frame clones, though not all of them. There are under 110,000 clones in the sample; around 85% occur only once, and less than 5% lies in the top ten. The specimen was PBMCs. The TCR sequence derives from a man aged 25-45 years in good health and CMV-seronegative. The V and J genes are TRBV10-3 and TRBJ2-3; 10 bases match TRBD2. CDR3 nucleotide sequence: TGTGCCATCAGTACAACAACTAGCGGGATGCCAGATACGCAGTATTTT. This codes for CAISTTTSGMPDTQYF.